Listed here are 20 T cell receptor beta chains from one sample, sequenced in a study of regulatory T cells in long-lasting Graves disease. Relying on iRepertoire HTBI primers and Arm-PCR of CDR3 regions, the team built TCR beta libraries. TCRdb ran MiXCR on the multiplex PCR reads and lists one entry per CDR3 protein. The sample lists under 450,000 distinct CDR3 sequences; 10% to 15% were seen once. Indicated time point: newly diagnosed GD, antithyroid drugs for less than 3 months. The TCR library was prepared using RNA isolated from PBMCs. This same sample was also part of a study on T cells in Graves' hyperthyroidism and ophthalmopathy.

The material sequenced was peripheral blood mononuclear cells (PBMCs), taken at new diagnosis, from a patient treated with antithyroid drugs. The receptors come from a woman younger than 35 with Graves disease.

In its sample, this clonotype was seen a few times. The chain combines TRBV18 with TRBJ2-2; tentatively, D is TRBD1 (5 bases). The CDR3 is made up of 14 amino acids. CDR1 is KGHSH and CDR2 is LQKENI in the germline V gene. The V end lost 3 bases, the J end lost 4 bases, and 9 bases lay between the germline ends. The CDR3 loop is CASSPTDSTGELFF. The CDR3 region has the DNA TGTGCCAGCTCACCGACAGACTCCACCGGGGAGCTGTTTTTT.

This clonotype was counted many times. CDR3 in amino acids: CASSFYTAKGYTF. The CDR3 DNA reads TGTGCCAGCAGTTTCTACACGGCTAAGGGCTACACCTTC. The genes are TRBV6-2 or TRBV6-3 and TRBJ1-2; D ambiguous. V was trimmed by 4 bases and J by 8 bases, leaving 14 bases between them. This CDR3 has 13 amino acids. In germline, CDR1 is MNHEY, CDR2 SVGEGT.

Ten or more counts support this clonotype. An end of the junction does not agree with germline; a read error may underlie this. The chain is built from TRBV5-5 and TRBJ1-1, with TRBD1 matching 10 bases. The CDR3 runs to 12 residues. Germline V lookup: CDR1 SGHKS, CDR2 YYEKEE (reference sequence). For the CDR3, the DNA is TGTGCCAGCAGCCTTGTGGGACAGGGGAGGCTTTTT. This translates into CASSLVGQGRLF.

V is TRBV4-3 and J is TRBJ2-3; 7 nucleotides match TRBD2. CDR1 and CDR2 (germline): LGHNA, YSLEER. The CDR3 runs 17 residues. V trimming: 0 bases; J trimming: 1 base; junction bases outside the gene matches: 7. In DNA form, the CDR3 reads TGCGCCAGCAGCCAAGATGAAAGCGGGAAGGGCACAGATACGCAGTATTTT. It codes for CASSQDESGKGTDTQYF.

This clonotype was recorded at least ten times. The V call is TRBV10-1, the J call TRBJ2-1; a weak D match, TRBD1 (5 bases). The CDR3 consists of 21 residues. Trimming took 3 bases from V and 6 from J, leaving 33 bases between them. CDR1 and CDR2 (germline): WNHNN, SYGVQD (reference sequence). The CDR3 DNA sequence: TGCGCCAGCAGTGAAGAACAGGTCAGCCTTAGACAGTCCGTTTTTGTCAATGAGCAGTTCTTC. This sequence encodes CASSEEQVSLRQSVFVNEQFF.

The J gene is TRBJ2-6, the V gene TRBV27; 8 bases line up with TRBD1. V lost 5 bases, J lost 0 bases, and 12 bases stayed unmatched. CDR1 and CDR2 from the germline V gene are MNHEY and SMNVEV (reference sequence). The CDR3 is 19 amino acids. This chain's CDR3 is CASSQRTGFGGSGANVLTF. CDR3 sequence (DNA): TGTGCCAGCAGTCAACGGACAGGGTTCGGAGGCTCTGGGGCCAACGTCCTGACTTTC.

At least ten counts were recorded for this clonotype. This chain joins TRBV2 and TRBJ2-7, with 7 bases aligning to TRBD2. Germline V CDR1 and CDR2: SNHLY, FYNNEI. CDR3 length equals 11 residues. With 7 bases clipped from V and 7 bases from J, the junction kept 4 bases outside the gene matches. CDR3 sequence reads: CASKGAGEQYF. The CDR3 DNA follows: TGTGCCAGCAAGGGAGCGGGGGAGCAGTACTTC.

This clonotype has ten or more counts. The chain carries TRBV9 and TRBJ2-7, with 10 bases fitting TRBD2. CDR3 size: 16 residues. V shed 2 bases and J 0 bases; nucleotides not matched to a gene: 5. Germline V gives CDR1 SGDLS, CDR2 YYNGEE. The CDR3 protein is CASSVGLADSSYEQYF. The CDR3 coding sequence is TGTGCCAGCAGCGTTGGACTAGCGGACAGCTCCTACGAGCAGTACTTC.

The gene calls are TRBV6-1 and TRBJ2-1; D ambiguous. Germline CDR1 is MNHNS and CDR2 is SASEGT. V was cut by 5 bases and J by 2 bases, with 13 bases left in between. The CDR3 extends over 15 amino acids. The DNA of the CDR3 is TGTGCCAGCAGTCCGGGCCCTCTTACCTACAATGAGCAGTTCTTC. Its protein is CASSPGPLTYNEQFF.

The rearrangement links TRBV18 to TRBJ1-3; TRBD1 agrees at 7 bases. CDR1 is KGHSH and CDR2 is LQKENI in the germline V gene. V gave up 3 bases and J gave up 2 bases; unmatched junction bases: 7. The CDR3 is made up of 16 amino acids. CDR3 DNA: TGTGCCAGCTCACCGCCCAGGGGGGCGCCTGGAAACACCATATATTTT. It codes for CASSPPRGAPGNTIYF. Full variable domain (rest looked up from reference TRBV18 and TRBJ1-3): NAGVMQNPRHLVRRRGQEARLRCSPMKGHSHVYWYRQLPEEGLKFMVYLQKENIIDESGMPKERFSAEFPKEGPSILRIQQVVRGDSAAYFCASSPPRGAPGNTIYFGEGSWLTVV.

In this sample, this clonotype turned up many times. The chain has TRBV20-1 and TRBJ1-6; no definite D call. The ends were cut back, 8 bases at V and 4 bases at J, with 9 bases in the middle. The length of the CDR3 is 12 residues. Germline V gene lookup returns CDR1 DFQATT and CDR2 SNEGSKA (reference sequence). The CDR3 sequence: CSTGKYNSPLHF. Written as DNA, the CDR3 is TGCAGTACTGGGAAGTATAATTCACCCCTCCACTTT.

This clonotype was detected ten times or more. CDR3 amino acids: CASSGGDSFRDNEQFF. The CDR3 DNA reads as TGTGCCAGCAGTGGGGGGGATAGCTTCCGGGACAATGAGCAGTTCTTC. This chain links TRBV28 with TRBJ2-1; TRBD2 aligns across 7 bases. This CDR3 has 16 residues. The trim removed 5 bases at V and 5 bases at J, leaving 12 bases unmatched. CDR1 and CDR2 (germline): MDHEN, SYDVKM.

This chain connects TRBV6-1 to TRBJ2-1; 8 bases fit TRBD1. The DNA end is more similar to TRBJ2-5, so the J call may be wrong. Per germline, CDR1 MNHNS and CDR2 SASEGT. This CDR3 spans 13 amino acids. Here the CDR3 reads CASMMTGAETQYF. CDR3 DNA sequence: TGTGCCAGCATGATGACAGGGGCAGAGACCCAGTACTTC.

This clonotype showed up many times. The CDR3 sequence: CASSSRTSEGLYNEQFF. The CDR3 region has the DNA TGTGCCAGCAGCTCCAGGACTAGCGAAGGCCTTTACAATGAGCAGTTCTTC. This chain links TRBV7-2 with TRBJ2-1; TRBD2 agrees at 9 bases. Trimming cost V 4 bases and J 4 bases; bases outside gene matches: 11. CDR3 length: 17 residues. Germline V lookup: CDR1 SGHTA, CDR2 FQGNSA.

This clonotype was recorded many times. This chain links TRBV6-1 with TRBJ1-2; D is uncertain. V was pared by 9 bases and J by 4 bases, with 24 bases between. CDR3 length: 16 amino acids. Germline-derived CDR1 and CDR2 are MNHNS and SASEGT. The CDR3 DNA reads TGTGCCAGTAATCAACGTCAACGTCAGGCGATCTATGGCTACACCTTC. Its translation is CASNQRQRQAIYGYTF.

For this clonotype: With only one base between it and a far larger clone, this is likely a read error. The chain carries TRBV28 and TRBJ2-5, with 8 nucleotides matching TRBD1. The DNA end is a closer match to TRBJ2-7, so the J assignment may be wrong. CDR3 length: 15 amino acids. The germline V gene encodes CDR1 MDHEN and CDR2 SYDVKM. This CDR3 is CASSRGQGWFYEQYF. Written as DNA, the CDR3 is TGTGCCAGCTCACGTGGACAGGGATGGTTCTACGAGCAGTACTTC.

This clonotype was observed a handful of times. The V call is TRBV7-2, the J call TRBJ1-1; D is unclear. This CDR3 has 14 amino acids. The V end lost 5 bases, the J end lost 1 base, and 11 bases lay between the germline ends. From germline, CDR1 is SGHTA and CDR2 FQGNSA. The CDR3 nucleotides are TGTGCCAGCAGCCCTTCTGGGTGGAACACTGAAGCTTTCTTT. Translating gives CASSPSGWNTEAFF.

The CDR3: CASSFEFEAFF. The DNA of the CDR3 is TGTGCCAGCAGTTTCGAATTTGAAGCTTTCTTT. This chain uses TRBV28 with TRBJ1-1; no firm D call. Deletions cut 3 bases from V and 7 bases from J, with 6 bases between. CDR3 length equals 11 residues. From germline, CDR1 is MDHEN and CDR2 SYDVKM.

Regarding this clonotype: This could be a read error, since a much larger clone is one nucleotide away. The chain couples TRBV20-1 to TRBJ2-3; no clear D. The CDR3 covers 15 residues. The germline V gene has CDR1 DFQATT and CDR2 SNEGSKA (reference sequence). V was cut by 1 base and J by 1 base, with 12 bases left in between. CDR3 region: CSARVPAYGTDTQYF. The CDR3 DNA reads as TGCAGTGCTAGAGTTCCAGCGTACGGCACAGATACGCAGTATTTT.

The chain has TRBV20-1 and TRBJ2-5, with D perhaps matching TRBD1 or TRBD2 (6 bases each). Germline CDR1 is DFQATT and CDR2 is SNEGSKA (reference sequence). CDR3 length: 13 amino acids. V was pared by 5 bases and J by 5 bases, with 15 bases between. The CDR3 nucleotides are TGCAGTGCTGGGGTCGGGGGCAAGGAGACCCAGTACTTC. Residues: CSAGVGGKETQYF.